These 5 T cell receptor beta chains originate from one sample sequenced in a study of shared clonotypes between healthy human individuals (dated by TCRdb to about 2020). CD8 naive samples were CD45RO-negative cells positively selected for CCR7, giving a CD45RA+CCR7+ population that excluded TemRA cells. Library construction relied on the immunoSEQ multiplex PCR assay. Drawn from immuneACCESS, this table holds only the in-frame rearrangements with V and J called that TCRdb kept. Clones are partly lost; checked studies trace under half to an unresolved V gene and leave the rest unexplained. The sample data list around 2,100,000 clones, and about 95% of these were observed just once. The top ten hold roughly 1% of the sample. Sequenced sample: naive CD8+ T cells sorted from blood. The cell subset or site label, as the study defines it: CD45RA+CCR7+. These receptors all come from a man younger than 35 in good health.

About this clone: The same CDR3 is also encoded by other DNA sequences in this sample. The chain couples TRBV29-1 to TRBJ2-2; tentative D call: TRBD2 (5 bases). V gave up 6 bases and J gave up 5 bases, with 10 bases separating them. Germline V gene data show CDR1 as SQVTM and CDR2 as ANQGSEA. This CDR3 has 12 amino acids. CDR3 residues: CSVNRGTGELFF. The CDR3 DNA follows: TGCAGCGTCAACCGGGGAACCGGGGAGCTGTTTTTT.

Details on this clone: This CDR3 is also generated by other DNA sequences in the sample. The chain joins TRBV5-4 to TRBJ2-3, with TRBD1 identical over 10 bases. The ends lost 3 bases at V and 3 bases at J; junction bases unmatched: 1. Germline assignment: CDR1 SGHNT and CDR2 YYREEE (reference sequence). CDR3 length: 14 residues. The CDR3 region is CASSWDRGTDTQYF. In DNA form, the CDR3 reads TGTGCCAGCAGCTGGGACAGGGGAACAGATACGCAGTATTTT.

The chain combines TRBV5-6 with TRBJ1-6, with D possibly being TRBD1 (5 bases). This CDR3 is 14 amino acids long. Trimming pared 1 base from V and 7 bases from J, leaving 9 bases between. Germline CDR1 SGHDT, CDR2 YYEEEE. CDR3 nucleotides: TGTGCCAGCAGCTTGCAGGGATGGAATTCACCCCTCCACTTT. It encodes CASSLQGWNSPLHF.

Points on this clone: Other DNA sequences in the sample encode the same CDR3. V gene TRBV11-2 combines with J gene TRBJ2-1; D remains ambiguous. Germline assignment: CDR1 SGHAT and CDR2 FQNNGV. The CDR3 has 11 amino acids. V shed 0 bases and J shed 8 bases, with 2 bases lying between them. This CDR3 is CASSLDDEQFF. The CDR3 DNA follows: TGTGCCAGCAGCTTAGACGATGAGCAGTTCTTC. Variable domain in full (rest from reference TRBV11-2 and TRBJ2-1): EAGVAQSPRYKIIEKRQSVAFWCNPISGHATLYWYQQILGQGPKLLIQFQNNGVVDDSQLPKDRFSAERLKGVDSTLKIQPAKLEDSAVYLCASSLDDEQFFGPGTRLTVL.

Note on this clone: Other DNA sequences in this specimen translate into the identical CDR3. The CDR3 DNA follows: TGTGCCAGCAGTTTACACAGGGGCTCCTACGAGCAGTACTTC. Protein sequence: CASSLHRGSYEQYF. This chain connects TRBV28 to TRBJ2-7; 7 positions match TRBD1. The J segment lost 0 bases and the V segment lost 2 bases, leaving 1 base of the junction unmatched. The CDR3 totals 14 residues. Germline CDR1 and CDR2: MDHEN and SYDVKM.